A selection of T cell receptor beta chains follows, all from one sample in a study of blood T cell repertoires in COVID-19. Sequenced by immunoSEQ multiplex PCR; TCRdb stores in-frame clones only, minus some. The data contain fewer than 350,000 clones, about 90% of them singletons. The material sequenced was PBMCs or T cells enriched from blood (not recorded which). These receptors originate from a woman under 40 who had been exposed to COVID-19. The conserved cysteine and the conserved F or W are not part of the CDR3 here.

V,CDR3
TRBV11-3,ASSLERSTDTQY
TRBV27,ASSLSISGNYEQY
TRBV3-1/TRBV3-2,ASAGGPANYGYT
TRBV24-1,ATSDAQGANYGYT
TRBV5-3,ARSLTGAYGYT
TRBV18,ASSPRLAGENEQF
TRBV6-5,AGKGGTNEKLF
TRBV28,ASGPFSRVGAIQPQH
TRBV12-5,ASAPSGGTQPQH
TRBV13,ASSRQGGNSPLH
TRBV3-1/TRBV3-2,ASSQVMAANGYT
TRBV27,ASSSPTSGVNTGELF
TRBV3-1/TRBV3-2,ASSQEHRAYNEQF
TRBV7-3,ASSLKFRDQGNEQF
TRBV29-1,SVQDRESSPLH
TRBV5-4,ASSLGTGGFSGNTIY
TRBV6-5,ASSPRTGAIYGYT
TRBV5-1,ASSPGTSGRPNTGELF
TRBV10-3,AMGRQGGYEQY
TRBV6-1,ASSEAGAGLYEQY
TRBV18,ASSPRGTSGVSTDTQY
TRBV12-5,ASGPQGAPQH
TRBV6-6,ASSSEGDTQY